This TCR beta chain was obtained from a study of shared clonotypes between healthy human individuals. TCRdb's table, derived via immunoSEQ multiplex PCR, lists solely in-frame clones and lacks some. The table has about 2.1 million clones, over 85% seen once. Study observations and caveats: Naive subsets tended to show greater estimated richness than memory subsets.

As to this clone: What it recognizes is unknown.

CD45RO-negative cells were positively selected for CCR7, leaving out terminally differentiated effector memory CD45RA+ cells. This CDR3 is built from 16 residues. In germline, CDR1 is MNHEY, CDR2 SMNVEV (reference sequence). The germline V and J ends were trimmed by 3 bases and 8 bases, with 20 bases remaining between them. Sample: naive CD8+ T cells from PBMCs. This TCR came from a man between 18 and 29 years old in good health. Some clones in this sample may be carry-over from other donors' samples. The chain combines TRBV27 with TRBJ2-1; D is tentatively TRBD1 or TRBD2 (5 bases each). The CDR3 nucleotides are TGTGCCAGCAGTTTGTTTCGGGGCTTCTCTTTGTATGAGCAGTTCTTC. It codes for CASSLFRGFSLYEQFF.